This entry describes one T cell receptor (beta chain). Its specificity is not known. The length of the CDR3 is 15 residues. Germline trimming cut 3 bases from V and 3 bases from J; bases unmatched to any gene: 3. Germline V CDR1 and CDR2: SGHVS, FQNEAQ. The entry originates in a study of cytomegalovirus exposure and HLA in healthy donors. Whole-study findings and limits: A later analysis found that most CMV-associated TCR beta chains appeared HLA-restricted.

PCR involved 60 Vbeta and 13 Jbeta primers. Produced via immunoSEQ multiplex PCR; TCRdb's table is partial and in-frame only. The table lists approximately 150,000 clones, roughly 80% of them singletons. The chain has TRBV7-8 and TRBJ1-1; 11 bases align to TRBD1. Material: PBMCs. This clonotype was obtained from a woman between 45 and 65 years old in good health and CMV-seronegative. CDR3 amino acids: CASSLGQGGDTEAFF. DNA of the CDR3: TGTGCCAGCAGCTTGGGACAGGGGGGAGACACTGAAGCTTTCTTT.